This TCR beta chain was identified in a study of vaccination and CD4 T cells after COVID-19. Study information: Post-COVID specimens were obtained a median 101 days after diagnosis (range 35 to 161).

TCRdb analysed the PCR reads with MiXCR anew, one entry per CDR3 protein. In the table there are 20,000 to 30,000 distinct CDR3 sequences, under 65% of which are singletons. This clonotype was detected only a few times. V was trimmed by 3 bases and J by 2 bases, leaving 9 bases between them. CDR1 and CDR2 (germline): SNHLY, FYNNEI. The CDR3 consists of 14 residues. Specimen: CD4+ T cells from blood, collected before SARS-CoV-2 vaccination. The source is a human donor who had recovered from COVID-19. The chain uses TRBV2 and TRBJ2-3; D is possibly TRBD2 (5 bases). This chain's CDR3 is CASSEAGVTDTQYF. CDR3 DNA: TGTGCCAGCAGTGAGGCCGGGGTCACAGATACGCAGTATTTT. The complete variable domain, with remaining parts taken from reference TRBV2 and TRBJ2-3, reads EPEVTQTPSHQVTQMGQEVILRCVPISNHLYFYWYRQILGQKVEFLVSFYNNEISEKSEIFDDQFSVERPDGSNFTLKIRSTKLEDSAMYFCASSEAGVTDTQYFGPGTRLTVL.